Shown below are 23 T cell receptor beta chains from a single sample sequenced in a study of blood T cell repertoires in COVID-19. The table came from immunoSEQ multiplex PCR; TCRdb's copy has only in-frame clones and leaves some out. Among 150,000 to 200,000 clones listed, about 81% were seen once. Sequencing was performed on peripheral blood. These receptor sequences come from a human donor in a cohort sampled during active COVID-19.

The chain uses TRBV7-2 and TRBJ2-7, with TRBD2 matching 11 bases. This CDR3 contains 15 residues. The germline CDR1 and CDR2 sequences are SGHTA and FQGNSA. The ends lost 6 bases at V and 5 bases at J; junction bases unmatched: 9. CDR3 amino acids: CASRRVAGGYNEQYF. CDR3 DNA sequence: TGTGCCAGCAGGCGTGTAGCGGGAGGGTACAACGAGCAGTACTTC.

This clone appeared a few times. The chain links TRBV2 to TRBJ1-5, with TRBD1 matching 8 bases. The CDR3 sequence is 15 residues long. Germline-derived CDR1 and CDR2 are SNHLY and FYNNEI. Germline trimming cut 5 bases from V and 0 bases from J; bases unmatched to any gene: 3. Written as DNA, the CDR3 is TGTGCCAGCAGTACAGGGGGGAATAGCAATCAGCCCCAGCATTTT. Its protein product is CASSTGGNSNQPQHF.

V gene TRBV11-1 combines with J gene TRBJ2-7; maybe TRBD1 (6 bases). CDR3 length equals 14 residues. The germline gives CDR1 SGHAT, CDR2 FQDESV (reference sequence). V lost 6 bases, J lost 2 bases, and 14 bases lay in between. CDR3 in amino acids: CASRASRGTYEQYF. Written as DNA, the CDR3 is TGTGCCAGCAGGGCCTCGAGGGGGACCTACGAGCAGTACTTC. The full variable domain, its missing parts supplied by reference TRBV11-1 and TRBJ2-7, is EAEVAQSPRYKITEKSQAVAFWCDPISGHATLYWYRQILGQGPELLVQFQDESVVDDSQLPKDRFSAERLKGVDSTLKIQPAELGDSAMYLCASRASRGTYEQYFGPGTRLTVT.

The V and J genes are TRBV7-9 and TRBJ1-1; D not certain. CDR3 length: 13 amino acids. Germline CDR1 is SEHNR and CDR2 is FQNEAQ (reference sequence). The V end was cut by 3 bases, the J end by 8 bases, with 13 bases between. CDR3 protein: CASSFSGGSEAFF. The CDR3 DNA sequence: TGTGCCAGCAGCTTTTCAGGAGGGTCGGAAGCTTTCTTT.

Here the CDR3 DNA reads TGTGCCACCAGCATGGACAGGGTCGGTGAGCAGTTCTTC. Its translation is CATSMDRVGEQFF. The chain recombines TRBV15 with TRBJ2-1; 8 bases map to TRBD1. The trim removed 4 bases at V and 9 bases at J, leaving 5 bases unmatched. From germline, CDR1 is LNHNV and CDR2 YYDKDF (reference sequence). The CDR3 spans 13 residues.

This clone is a singleton in its sample. This chain links TRBV6-2 or TRBV6-3 with TRBJ2-3; 11 bases fit TRBD2. This CDR3 has 21 amino acids. J lost 1 base, V lost 5 bases, and 20 bases had no gene match. Germline V gives CDR1 MNHEY, CDR2 SVGEGT. For the CDR3, the DNA is TGTGCCAGCAGTGAGGTATTCGCGGTGTCTAGCGGGAGGATGCGCACAGATACGCAGTATTTT. This codes for CASSEVFAVSSGRMRTDTQYF.

The chain recombines TRBV18 with TRBJ1-5; D gene uncertain. This CDR3 has 15 amino acids. Germline V CDR1 and CDR2: KGHSH, LQKENI. Trimming cost V 3 bases and J 0 bases, with 9 bases left between them. CDR3 DNA: TGTGCCAGCTCACCGGGGAGGAGTAGCAATCAGCCCCAGCATTTT. It yields the protein CASSPGRSSNQPQHF.

This clone was found a few times. The chain recombines TRBV6-5 with TRBJ2-1; the match to TRBD2 covers 10 bases. The V gene's germline CDR1 is MNHEY and CDR2 SVGAGI. The junction had 8 bases not matched to a gene; V was cut back by 0 bases and J by 9 bases. The CDR3 runs 16 residues. CDR3 protein: CASSYSPAGGPGEQFF. CDR3 bases: TGTGCCAGCAGTTACTCGCCAGCGGGAGGGCCGGGTGAGCAGTTCTTC.

The V gene is TRBV7-9, the J gene TRBJ2-7, with a weak D call TRBD2 (6 bases). Trimming left V 7 bases short and J 4 bases short, with 14 bases between. The CDR3 runs 13 residues. Per germline, CDR1 SEHNR and CDR2 FQNEAQ (reference sequence). DNA for the CDR3: TGTGCCAGCACCCCCACCGGGACTTACGAGCAGTACTTC. It yields the protein CASTPTGTYEQYF.

The rearrangement joins TRBV11-2 to TRBJ1-4; D call uncertain. CDR1 is SGHAT, CDR2 FQNNGV, per germline. This CDR3 region has 15 residues. The V end was cut by 5 bases, the J end by 8 bases, with 18 bases between. CDR3 in DNA: TGTGCCAGCAGCCCGATCAGAATTCCTCGAGAAAAACTGTTTTTT. Encoded protein: CASSPIRIPREKLFF.

The J gene is TRBJ2-5, the V gene TRBV2; 8 nucleotides agree with TRBD1. The germline V gene has CDR1 SNHLY and CDR2 FYNNEI. Losses at the gene ends were 6 bases for V and 5 bases for J; bases not matched to a gene: 2. The CDR3 length is 12 residues. CDR3 sequence reads: CASRTGGETQYF. The DNA for the CDR3 is TGTGCCAGCAGAACAGGGGGTGAGACCCAGTACTTC.

Only one count was recorded for this clone. The DNA of the CDR3 is TGTGCCAGCTCATCCACCGGGACTAGCCGGCGGGAGCAGTACTTC. This sequence encodes CASSSTGTSRREQYF. The chain joins TRBV18 to TRBJ2-7; TRBD2 matches at 9 bases. Looked up from germline, CDR1 is KGHSH and CDR2 is LQKENI. This CDR3 has 15 amino acids. Trimming removed 5 bases from V and 7 bases from J; junction bases left unmatched: 12.

V and J are TRBV4-3 and TRBJ2-6; TRBD1 matches 8 bases. Per germline, CDR1 LGHNA and CDR2 YSLEER. CDR3 length: 17 amino acids. V was clipped by 3 bases and J by 1 base; unmatched bases: 5. CDR3 coding DNA: TGCGCCAGCAGCCATGACAGGGGAACATCTGGGGCCAACGTCCTGACTTTC. It encodes CASSHDRGTSGANVLTF.

The chain employs TRBV20-1 and TRBJ2-5; weak D call: TRBD2 (5 bases). The CDR3 extends over 11 amino acids. The germline gives CDR1 DFQATT, CDR2 SNEGSKA (reference sequence). Trimming left V 5 bases short and J 4 bases short, with 8 bases between. In DNA form, the CDR3 reads TGCAGTGCTTATGAGGGAGAGACCCAGTACTTC. This encodes CSAYEGETQYF.

This chain uses TRBV6-2 or TRBV6-3 with TRBJ2-5, with D perhaps matching TRBD1 (6 bases). V was pared by 4 bases and J by 4 bases, with 19 bases between. Germline CDR1 and CDR2: MNHEY and SVGEGT. This CDR3 comprises 16 residues. The CDR3 coding sequence is TGTGCCAGCAGTTCAAACGGAAGGGGGAACGGAGAGACCCAGTACTTC. It translates to CASSSNGRGNGETQYF.

The chain carries TRBV7-2 and TRBJ2-5; 10 bases align to TRBD2. Germline trimming cut 5 bases from V and 7 bases from J; bases unmatched to any gene: 13. This CDR3 is 16 amino acids long. CDR1 and CDR2 from the germline V gene are SGHTA and FQGNSA. The CDR3 DNA sequence: TGTGCCAGCAGCCCGAGGGGAGCGGGGGGGCCCGGGACCCAGTACTTC. Encoded protein: CASSPRGAGGPGTQYF.

A few counts support this clone. The chain employs TRBV5-4 and TRBJ2-1; D is possibly TRBD2 (6 bases). Germline CDR1 and CDR2: SGHNT and YYREEE (reference sequence). The CDR3 runs 13 residues. Trimming shortened V by 3 bases and J by 8 bases, and 12 bases separated the two germline ends. CDR3 DNA: TGTGCCAGCAGCTCAATATCGGGGGATGAGCAGTTCTTC. It is translated as CASSSISGDEQFF.

This clone has more than one count but fewer than ten. This CDR3 is CASSLGGQIYDEQYF. The CDR3, as DNA: TGTGCCAGCAGCTTAGGTGGACAGATTTATGACGAGCAGTACTTC. The V gene is TRBV7-6, the J gene TRBJ2-7; D may be TRBD1 (6 bases). Germline values: CDR1 SGHVS, CDR2 FNYEAQ. Trimming left V 1 base short and J 5 bases short, with 15 bases between. This CDR3 region has 15 residues. The full variable domain, its missing parts supplied by reference TRBV7-6 and TRBJ2-7, is GAGVSQSPRYKVTKRGQDVALRCDPISGHVSLYWYRQALGQGPEFLTYFNYEAQQDKSGLPNDRFSAERPEGSISTLTIQRTEQRDSAMYRCASSLGGQIYDEQYFGPGTRLTVT.

This clone was recorded only once. The rearrangement links TRBV27 to TRBJ2-7, with a tentative D call TRBD2 (7 bases). V was shortened by 5 bases and J by 2 bases, with 16 bases between the two germline ends. Germline CDR1 is MNHEY and CDR2 is SMNVEV (reference sequence). This CDR3 comprises 15 residues. The CDR3 DNA sequence: TGTGCCAGCAGTCACGGTGGAGGGGGGGCCTACGAGCAGTACTTC. This gives the protein CASSHGGGGAYEQYF.

The chain couples TRBV10-1 to TRBJ1-3; D unresolved. The V end lost 6 bases, the J end lost 2 bases, and 8 bases lay between the germline ends. Germline V gives CDR1 WNHNN, CDR2 SYGVQD (reference sequence). CDR3 size: 13 residues. CDR3 protein: CASSPRAGNTIYF. CDR3 nucleotide sequence: TGCGCCAGCAGCCCCCGGGCTGGAAACACCATATATTTT.

To note about this clone: One end of the junction is discordant with germline, which a read error may explain. The chain employs TRBV27 and TRBJ2-3, with D unclear. The germline V gene encodes CDR1 MNHEY and CDR2 SMNVEV (reference sequence). The CDR3 has 20 residues. For the CDR3, the DNA is TGTGCCAGCACCGAGTCGTATCAGGTTCACACAAACGAATACACACATACGCAGTATTTT. Protein sequence: CASTESYQVHTNEYTHTQYF.

The J gene is TRBJ1-1, the V gene TRBV6-5; D gene unclear. Germline CDR1 reads MNHEY; CDR2 reads SVGAGI. This CDR3 has 13 residues. V lost 6 bases, J lost 1 base, and 9 bases lay in between. For the CDR3, the DNA is TGTGCCAGCAGAGGCGACAAGAACACTGAAGCTTTCTTT. Amino acid sequence: CASRGDKNTEAFF.

The rearrangement links TRBV4-1 to TRBJ2-6; D is unclear. V was trimmed by 0 bases and J by 0 bases, leaving 12 bases between them. CDR1 is MGHRA, CDR2 YSYEKL, per germline. The CDR3 runs to 18 residues. CDR3 sequence (DNA): TGCGCCAGCAGCCAAGAGGGTTCAGGCCTCTCTGGGGCCAACGTCCTGACTTTC. Amino acids: CASSQEGSGLSGANVLTF.